The entry below describes one T cell receptor (beta chain). Its antigen is unknown. This CDR3 is missing its conserved last phenylalanine or tryptophan, likely due to a read error. This entry is derived from a study of tumor-infiltrating lymphocytes in primary liver carcinoma. Study context: The yield of productive TCRbeta reads per sample was roughly 3.5 to 7.13 million and was similar across tissue types. The study's findings and limits: Paired tumor-adjacent and tumor-blood samples overlapped less than tumor region pairs did.

The CDR3 has 14 residues. Germline CDR1 SGHDN, CDR2 FVKESK. Trimming took off 9 bases at V and 5 bases at J, with 19 bases between the two ends. Co-extraction yielded RNA and DNA from around 18-30 mg of unsorted bulk tissue. Resecting the tumor surgically was how the patients' primary liver carcinoma was treated. Patients in the cohort were treatment-naive and living with chronic HBV infection. Total RNA amounting to around 450 ng was the source from which TCR beta cDNA was made with a constant-region primer. Construction of TCR beta libraries relied on three successive nested multiplex PCR rounds employing slightly modified ARM-PCR. Researchers ran the first two PCR rounds for roughly 10 cycles each with TRBV1-TRBV30 forward primers and a C-beta reverse primer. TCRdb passed the multiplex PCR reads through MiXCR, listing each CDR3 protein once. Of fewer than 85,000 distinct CDR3 sequences listed, roughly 72% were seen once; the top ten hold less than 30%.

Sequenced input: tumor-adjacent normal liver tissue. V usage is TRBV14 and J usage is TRBJ2-5, with D perhaps being TRBD1 or TRBD2 (6 bases each). This clonotype was sampled from a middle-aged man with primary liver carcinoma and hepatitis B virus infection. CDR3: CASGQDRRGETQYL. CDR3 bases: TGTGCCAGTGGCCAAGATAGGAGGGGGGAGACCCAGTACCTC.